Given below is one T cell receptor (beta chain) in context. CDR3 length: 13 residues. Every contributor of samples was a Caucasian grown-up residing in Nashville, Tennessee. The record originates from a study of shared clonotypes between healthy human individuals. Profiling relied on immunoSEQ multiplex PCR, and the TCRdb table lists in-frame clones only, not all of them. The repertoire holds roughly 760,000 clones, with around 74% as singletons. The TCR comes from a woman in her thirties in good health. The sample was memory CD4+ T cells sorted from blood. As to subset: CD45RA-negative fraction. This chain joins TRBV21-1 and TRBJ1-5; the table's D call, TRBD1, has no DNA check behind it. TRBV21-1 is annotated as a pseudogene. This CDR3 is CASSPGEKEPQHF. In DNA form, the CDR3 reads TGTGCCAGCAGCCCAGGGGAGAAGGAGCCCCAGCATTTT.